What follows are 29 T cell receptor beta chains derived from one specimen sequenced in a study of control samples from healthy donors and cancer patients. Assay used: immunoSEQ multiplex PCR; TCRdb lists only in-frame clones, some missing. The sample has roughly 200,000 clones, over 80% seen once; the top ten hold roughly 1.6%. Sequencing input: blood. The receptors were gathered from a young man in good health.

This clone has just one count. This sequence joins TRBV4-1 and TRBJ1-4; perhaps TRBD1 as D (5 bases). Germline CDR1 and CDR2: MGHRA and YSYEKL. CDR3 size: 17 residues. Trimming pared 3 bases from V and 0 bases from J, leaving 14 bases between. As DNA, the CDR3 is TGCGCCAGCAGCCACCTAGGGTCGGGGCCAACTAATGAAAAACTGTTTTTT. As protein: CASSHLGSGPTNEKLFF.

The chain carries TRBV5-1 and TRBJ1-3; D is possibly TRBD1 (6 bases). Germline CDR1 SGHRS, CDR2 YFSETQ. The CDR3 covers 15 residues. The V end lost 0 bases, the J end lost 0 bases, and 7 bases lay between the germline ends. CDR3 bases: TGCGCCAGCAGCTTGGGGACAGCCTCTGGAAACACCATATATTTT. Its protein product is CASSLGTASGNTIYF. Using reference TRBV5-1 and TRBJ1-3 for the parts outside the CDR3, the full variable domain is KAGVTQTPRYLIKTRGQQVTLSCSPISGHRSVSWYQQTPGQGLQFLFEYFSETQRNKGNFPGRFSGRQFSNSRSEMNVSTLELGDSALYLCASSLGTASGNTIYFGEGSWLTVV.

As to this clone: The sample carries other DNA sequences with the same CDR3. The V gene is TRBV7-3, the J gene TRBJ2-1, with 10 bases matching TRBD2. Germline values: CDR1 SGHTA, CDR2 FQGTGA. V shed 0 bases and J 9 bases; nucleotides not matched to a gene: 8. There are 16 residues in the CDR3. The CDR3 loop reads CASSLTGSGGAGEQFF. As DNA, the CDR3 is TGTGCCAGCAGCTTAACTGGGAGCGGGGGGGCCGGTGAGCAGTTCTTC.

This clone is a singleton in its sample. V and J are TRBV5-6 and TRBJ2-1, with D possibly called TRBD1 or TRBD2 (5 bases each). This CDR3 spans 15 amino acids. The V gene's germline CDR1 is SGHDT and CDR2 YYEEEE. The germline V and J ends were trimmed by 3 bases and 6 bases, with 16 bases remaining between them. DNA for the CDR3: TGTGCCAGCAGCTGGGTTAGAAGGGACCCCAATGAGCAGTTCTTC. It translates to CASSWVRRDPNEQFF.

V gene TRBV28 combines with J gene TRBJ1-1; D is unresolved. CDR3 length equals 11 residues. V was shortened by 6 bases and J by 0 bases, with 2 bases between the two germline ends. Germline V gene lookup returns CDR1 MDHEN and CDR2 SYDVKM. CDR3 nucleotide sequence: TGTGCCAGCAGGTTGAACACTGAAGCTTTCTTT. It yields the protein CASRLNTEAFF.

The chain employs TRBV3-1 (or the pseudogene TRBV3-2) and TRBJ2-6; tentative D call: TRBD1 (5 bases). The CDR3 loop spans 17 amino acids. With 4 bases removed from V and 0 bases from J, the gap between germline ends came to 13 bases. Per germline, CDR1 LGHDT and CDR2 YNNKEL (reference sequence). The DNA for the CDR3 is TGTGCCAGCAGCCCCTTCTGGGGCAGCTCTGGGGCCAACGTCCTGACTTTC. This gives the protein CASSPFWGSSGANVLTF.

The rearrangement joins TRBV5-4 to TRBJ2-3; 9 bases match TRBD2. The CDR3 has 14 residues. From germline, CDR1 is SGHNT and CDR2 YYREEE (reference sequence). After removal of 6 bases from V and 6 bases from J, the junction contained 8 bases not matched to a gene. This CDR3 is CASTERGAGDTQYF. In DNA form, the CDR3 reads TGTGCCAGCACCGAGCGGGGGGCGGGGGATACGCAGTATTTT. Based on the CDR3 plus reference TRBV5-4 and TRBJ2-3, the full variable domain is ETGVTQSPTHLIKTRGQQVTLRCSSQSGHNTVSWYQQALGQGPQFIFQYYREEENGRGNFPPRFSGLQFPNYSSELNVNALELDDSALYLCASTERGAGDTQYFGPGTRLTVL.

The V call is TRBV3-1 (or the pseudogene TRBV3-2), the J call TRBJ1-6; unclear D gene. CDR3 size: 15 residues. The V gene lost 0 bases and the J gene lost 5 bases, with 8 bases spanning the gap. The V gene's germline CDR1 is LGHDT and CDR2 YNNKEL (reference sequence). In nucleotides, the CDR3 is TGTGCCAGCAGCCAAGAAGGCCGGGATAATTCACCCCTCCACTTT. Protein product: CASSQEGRDNSPLHF.

The genes are TRBV5-5 and TRBJ1-4; 8 bases line up with TRBD1. Trimming at V came to 0 bases and at J to 8 bases, leaving 6 bases not matched to a gene. The CDR3 is 15 residues long. Germline V gene lookup returns CDR1 SGHKS and CDR2 YYEKEE (reference sequence). The chain's CDR3 is CASSLATGVSEKLFF. CDR3 nucleotides: TGTGCCAGCAGCTTGGCGACAGGGGTGAGCGAAAAACTGTTTTTT.

On this clone: This CDR3 is also generated by other DNA sequences in the sample. The V call is TRBV5-1, the J call TRBJ2-7; D remains ambiguous. CDR1 and CDR2 from the germline V gene are SGHRS and YFSETQ. The CDR3 length is 12 residues. V dropped 2 bases and J dropped 3 bases, with 6 bases sitting between them. CDR3 bases: TGCGCCAGCAGCTTATTAGGCTACGAGCAGTACTTC. Encoded protein: CASSLLGYEQYF.

The rearrangement joins TRBV12-3 or TRBV12-4 to TRBJ2-7; the D gene is possibly TRBD1 (6 bases). Trimming removed 6 bases at V and 6 bases at J, with 9 bases between. The CDR3 has 11 amino acids. The CDR3 protein is CASRGAIEQYF. In DNA, the CDR3 is TGTGCCAGCAGGGGGGCAATCGAGCAGTACTTC.

V and J are TRBV2 and TRBJ2-1, with TRBD1 matching over 9 bases. This CDR3 has 16 residues. Germline V lookup: CDR1 SNHLY, CDR2 FYNNEI. After removal of 6 bases from V and 2 bases from J, the junction contained 8 bases not matched to a gene. CDR3 residues: CASRKLDRGTYNEQFF. CDR3 in DNA: TGTGCCAGCAGAAAATTAGACAGGGGGACCTACAATGAGCAGTTCTTC.

The V and J genes are TRBV6-5 and TRBJ2-2, with 10 bases identical to TRBD1. Germline values: CDR1 MNHEY, CDR2 SVGAGI. The CDR3 spans 13 residues. With 8 bases clipped from V and 5 bases from J, the junction kept 2 bases outside the gene matches. CDR3 residues: CASGDRGTGELFF. As DNA, the CDR3 is TGTGCCAGCGGGGACAGGGGAACCGGGGAGCTGTTTTTT.

J is TRBJ1-3 and V is TRBV25-1; 9 positions agree with TRBD1. Germline lookup yields CDR1 MGHDK and CDR2 SYGVNS. The CDR3 is 16 amino acids. Germline trimming cut 4 bases from V and 0 bases from J; bases unmatched to any gene: 4. The CDR3: CASSGWDRASGNTIYF. Written as DNA, the CDR3 is TGTGCCAGCAGTGGGTGGGACAGGGCCTCTGGAAACACCATATATTTT.

The chain couples TRBV9 to TRBJ2-1, with no clear D. The CDR3 consists of 11 residues. The germline gives CDR1 SGDLS, CDR2 YYNGEE. Trimming took off 3 bases at V and 7 bases at J, with 5 bases between the two ends. CDR3 sequence (DNA): TGTGCCAGCAGCGCTAATAATGAGCAGTTCTTC. Translation: CASSANNEQFF. The full variable domain, its missing parts supplied by reference TRBV9 and TRBJ2-1, is DSGVTQTPKHLITATGQRVTLRCSPRSGDLSVYWYQQSLDQGLQFLIQYYNGEERAKGNILERFSAQQFPDLHSELNLSSLELGDSALYFCASSANNEQFFGPGTRLTVL.

The chain links TRBV5-6 to TRBJ2-3, with 8 bases identical to TRBD1. V lost 3 bases and J lost 1; bases outside the gene matches: 7. Germline assignment: CDR1 SGHDT and CDR2 YYEEEE. CDR3 length: 16 amino acids. This CDR3 is CASSSRTGSGTDTQYF. CDR3 bases: TGTGCCAGCAGCTCTAGGACAGGGTCGGGCACAGATACGCAGTATTTT.

The chain combines TRBV5-1 with TRBJ1-1, with 9 bases fitting TRBD1. Germline CDR1 and CDR2: SGHRS and YFSETQ. Trimming cost V 1 base and J 1 base; bases outside gene matches: 5. This CDR3 comprises 16 residues. CDR3: CASSLTGGDGNTEAFF. As DNA, the CDR3 is TGCGCCAGCAGCTTGACAGGGGGCGATGGGAACACTGAAGCTTTCTTT.

The V gene is TRBV6-5, the J gene TRBJ1-6, with 8 positions matching TRBD1. The germline CDR1 and CDR2 sequences are MNHEY and SVGAGI. The ends lost 2 bases at V and 7 bases at J; junction bases unmatched: 7. CDR3 length: 16 amino acids. The CDR3 is CASSYVPGTGNSPLHF. CDR3 DNA: TGTGCCAGCAGTTACGTACCCGGGACAGGAAATTCACCCCTCCACTTT.

The rearrangement links TRBV6-1 to TRBJ2-3, with D unresolved. The CDR3 is made up of 14 amino acids. Germline CDR1 and CDR2: MNHNS and SASEGT. V shed 2 bases and J shed 4 bases, with 10 bases lying between them. The CDR3 sequence: CASSEWVEADTQYF. Here the CDR3 DNA reads TGTGCCAGCAGTGAATGGGTTGAGGCAGATACGCAGTATTTT.

This chain connects TRBV27 to TRBJ1-6, with a tentative D call TRBD1 (6 bases). Trimming shortened V by 5 bases and J by 8 bases, and 10 bases separated the two germline ends. The CDR3 consists of 13 residues. Germline-derived CDR1 and CDR2 are MNHEY and SMNVEV (reference sequence). CDR3 residues: CASSQRTDSPLHF. The DNA of the CDR3 is TGTGCCAGCAGTCAAAGGACAGATTCACCCCTCCACTTT.

The J gene is TRBJ2-1, the V gene TRBV3-1 (or the pseudogene TRBV3-2); D is perhaps TRBD2 (6 bases). This CDR3 comprises 16 residues. Germline V gene sequence: CDR1 LGHDT, CDR2 YNNKEL (reference sequence). Trimming shortened V by 1 base and J by 0 bases, and 10 bases separated the two germline ends. The CDR3 here is CASSQVRGRSYNEQFF. CDR3 nucleotide sequence: TGTGCCAGCAGCCAAGTGCGGGGCCGCTCCTACAATGAGCAGTTCTTC.

This rearrangement joins TRBV11-2 to TRBJ1-2; D gene ambiguous. Trimming took off 0 bases at V and 8 bases at J, with 10 bases between the two ends. The CDR3 contains 13 residues. The germline gives CDR1 SGHAT, CDR2 FQNNGV. The CDR3 sequence: CASSLDREYGYTF. DNA of the CDR3: TGTGCCAGCAGCTTAGACCGGGAATACGGCTACACCTTC.

CDR3 sequence: CASRGTGGSNEKLFF. Here the CDR3 DNA reads TGTGCCAGCAGGGGGACAGGGGGATCTAATGAAAAACTGTTTTTT. The J gene is TRBJ1-4, the V gene TRBV28, with TRBD1 identical over 11 bases. CDR1 and CDR2 (germline): MDHEN, SYDVKM. After removal of 6 bases from V and 3 bases from J, the junction contained 3 bases not matched to a gene. The CDR3 contains 15 residues. Together with reference TRBV28 and TRBJ1-4, the CDR3 gives the full variable domain: DVKVTQSSRYLVKRTGEKVFLECVQDMDHENMFWYRQDPGLGLRLIYFSYDVKMKEKGDIPEGYSVSREKKERFSLILESASTNQTSMYLCASRGTGGSNEKLFFGSGTQLSVL.

The chain employs TRBV25-1 and TRBJ1-3; D not resolved. Germline V lookup: CDR1 MGHDK, CDR2 SYGVNS. This CDR3 has 14 amino acids. Trimming cost V 1 base and J 2 bases, with 6 bases left between them. The CDR3 region has the DNA TGTGCCAGCAGTGAATTTGGGACTGGAAACACCATATATTTT. Translation gives CASSEFGTGNTIYF.

The gene calls are TRBV24-1 and TRBJ2-2, with D tentatively TRBD1 (6 bases). V was clipped by 3 bases and J by 5 bases, with 12 bases between them. CDR3 length: 15 residues. The germline gives CDR1 KGHDR, CDR2 SFDVKD. This chain's CDR3 is CATSDAAQGTGELFF. CDR3 in DNA: TGTGCCACCAGTGATGCCGCCCAGGGGACCGGGGAGCTGTTTTTT.

In the case of this clone: One end of the junction varies from germline; a read error may be responsible. The V gene is TRBV24-1, the J gene TRBJ2-5; D is ambiguous. The CDR3 spans 14 residues. Germline assignment: CDR1 KGHDR and CDR2 SFDVKD. CDR3 loop: CATSDFGSQETQYF. The CDR3 nucleotides read TGTGCCACCAGCGATTTTGGATCGCAAGAGACCCAGTACTTC.

This rearrangement joins TRBV20-1 to TRBJ1-6, with D unresolved. CDR3 length: 12 amino acids. Trimming cost V 3 bases and J 6 bases, with 6 bases left between them. The germline V gene encodes CDR1 DFQATT and CDR2 SNEGSKA (reference sequence). CDR3 nucleotides: TGCAGTGCTAGTTTGTCTAATTCACCCCTCCACTTT. It specifies CSASLSNSPLHF.

This clone appeared a single time. The rearrangement uses TRBV7-8 and TRBJ2-5; 8 bases are shared with TRBD1. V lost 2 bases, J lost 2 bases, and 7 bases stayed unmatched. Germline V gene lookup returns CDR1 SGHVS and CDR2 FQNEAQ. The CDR3 is 16 amino acids. The CDR3 protein is CASSLRGTGVQETQYF. DNA of the CDR3: TGTGCCAGCAGCTTAAGGGGGACAGGAGTTCAAGAGACCCAGTACTTC.

The rearrangement links TRBV6-5 to TRBJ2-6; 9 nucleotides match TRBD1. V trimming: 5 bases; J trimming: 2 bases; junction bases outside the gene matches: 1. Germline CDR1 MNHEY, CDR2 SVGAGI. CDR3 length: 15 residues. CDR3 DNA sequence: TGTGCCAGCAGTCGACAGGGGGCTGGGGCCAACGTCCTGACTTTC. This codes for CASSRQGAGANVLTF.